The 17 T cell receptor beta chains below all came from one sample that was sequenced in a study of shared clonotypes between healthy human individuals (dated by TCRdb to about 2020). The library was produced with the immunoSEQ multiplex PCR assay. TCRdb retrieved this table from immuneACCESS and kept in-frame rearrangements only. Not all clones are present; in checked studies, unresolved V genes account for under half, and no reason is known for the remainder. This sample holds some 2.1 million clones; 90% to 95% were observed only once. Roughly 0.13% of the sample lies in the top ten. Sequencing was done on a sample of naive CD4+ T cells sorted from blood. This sample's cell subset or site label indicates: CD45RA+ positively selected. Every receptor here comes from a man aged 18 to 35 in good health.

The V gene is TRBV28, the J gene TRBJ2-3; 7 positions agree with TRBD2. The V segment lost 11 bases and the J segment 2 bases; nucleotides outside the gene matches: 22. This CDR3 is built from 18 residues. CDR1 MDHEN and CDR2 SYDVKM come from the germline V gene. The CDR3 sequence is CAAWDVGTTLRPTDTQYF. In DNA form, the CDR3 reads TGTGCCGCGTGGGACGTCGGGACTACCCTCCGGCCCACAGATACGCAGTATTTT.

On this clone: Mismatch with germline at one junction end may stem from a read error. The gene calls are TRBV6-1 and TRBJ1-2; D unresolved. Germline V gene lookup returns CDR1 MNHNS and CDR2 SASEGT. The CDR3 runs 10 residues. In DNA, the CDR3 is TGTGCCAGCAGGGAAGTGGTCTACACCTTC. It is translated as CASREVVYTF.

The V gene is TRBV5-1, the J gene TRBJ2-5, with 12 bases that match TRBD2. Germline values: CDR1 SGHRS, CDR2 YFSETQ. This CDR3 is 16 amino acids long. With 0 bases clipped from V and 5 bases from J, the junction kept 5 bases outside the gene matches. CDR3 bases: TGCGCCAGCAGCTTGGCGACTAGCGGGAGTTTGGAGACCCAGTACTTC. Encoded protein: CASSLATSGSLETQYF.

The rearrangement uses TRBV11-2 and TRBJ1-1; 7 nucleotides align to TRBD1. CDR1 and CDR2 from the germline V gene are SGHAT and FQNNGV. This CDR3 has 13 amino acids. V gave up 5 bases and J gave up 4 bases; unmatched junction bases: 4. The DNA of the CDR3 is TGTGCCAGCAGCACACAGGGGTTCACTGAAGCTTTCTTT. Residues: CASSTQGFTEAFF.

This chain links TRBV10-3 with TRBJ2-2, with D perhaps matching TRBD1 or TRBD2 (5 bases each). CDR1 is ENHRY, CDR2 SYGVKD, per germline. The germline V and J ends were trimmed by 6 bases and 10 bases, with 24 bases remaining between them. This CDR3 is 16 amino acids long. The CDR3 is CAIRGVQGPQSPELFF. CDR3 DNA: TGTGCCATCAGGGGGGTCCAGGGCCCTCAGAGTCCGGAGCTGTTTTTT.

The chain links TRBV2 to TRBJ1-5; possibly TRBD1 for D (6 bases). From germline, CDR1 is SNHLY and CDR2 FYNNEI. The CDR3 has 13 residues. V dropped 6 bases and J dropped 7 bases, with 13 bases sitting between them. The CDR3 DNA reads TGTGCCAGCAGCCCAGGACAGATACAGCCCCAGCATTTT. Translation: CASSPGQIQPQHF.

Details on this clone: This may be a read error: a much more frequent sequence differs by one nucleotide. The rearrangement links TRBV11-1 to TRBJ2-7, with D possibly being TRBD1 (5 bases). Germline CDR1 reads SGHAT; CDR2 reads FQDESV (reference sequence). Trimming removed 5 bases from V and 6 bases from J, with 14 bases in between. The CDR3 extends over 13 amino acids. The chain's CDR3 is CASSLETVGEQYF. Written as DNA, the CDR3 is TGTGCCAGCAGCCTCGAGACAGTAGGCGAGCAGTACTTC.

In the case of this clone: The same CDR3 also results from other DNA sequences found in this sample. This rearrangement joins TRBV10-1 to TRBJ2-3; D is unresolved. Per the germline V gene, CDR1 is WNHNN and CDR2 is SYGVQD (reference sequence). The CDR3 sequence is 12 residues long. Trimming cost V 4 bases and J 1 base, with 3 bases left between them. CDR3 region: CASSGGTDTQYF. In DNA form, the CDR3 reads TGCGCCAGCAGTGGAGGCACAGATACGCAGTATTTT.

This clone has ten or more counts. Other DNA sequences in the sample encode the same CDR3. This sequence joins TRBV19 and TRBJ1-1, with D unclear. CDR1 LNHDA and CDR2 SQIVND come from the germline V gene (reference sequence). The CDR3 is 13 residues long. V was pared by 4 bases and J by 2 bases, with 8 bases between. This CDR3 is CASSSTGNTEAFF. CDR3 nucleotides: TGTGCCAGTAGTAGTACGGGCAACACTGAAGCTTTCTTT.

This chain uses TRBV28 with TRBJ2-7, with D tentatively TRBD1 (6 bases). Per the germline V gene, CDR1 is MDHEN and CDR2 is SYDVKM. The CDR3 is 14 residues long. V was clipped by 6 bases and J by 2 bases, with 14 bases between them. In DNA form, the CDR3 reads TGTGCCAGCAGCAACCCAGGGGCGACCTACGAGCAGTACTTC. Amino acid sequence: CASSNPGATYEQYF.

V gene TRBV10-3 combines with J gene TRBJ1-6; D call uncertain. Germline V gene data show CDR1 as ENHRY and CDR2 as SYGVKD. CDR3 length: 13 amino acids. V lost 0 bases and J 6 bases, leaving 3 bases between the germline ends. The CDR3, as DNA: TGTGCCATCAGTGAGTCGGTTAATTCACCCCTCCACTTT. This gives the protein CAISESVNSPLHF.

This clone is a singleton in its sample. The chain recombines TRBV30 with TRBJ1-1; the D is unclear. CDR1 GTSNPN and CDR2 SVGIG come from the germline V gene (reference sequence). The CDR3 is made up of 13 amino acids. The V gene lost 6 bases and the J gene lost 3 bases, with 14 bases spanning the gap. CDR3 sequence: CACQPYRDTEAFF. The CDR3 DNA reads as TGTGCCTGTCAACCCTATAGGGACACTGAAGCTTTCTTT.

CDR3 in amino acids: CAQSESLGDKTPLHF. The CDR3 coding sequence is TGTGCCCAGTCGGAATCCTTGGGGGACAAGACACCCCTCCACTTT. The chain has TRBV5-8 and TRBJ1-6; possibly TRBD1 for D (6 bases). The CDR3 totals 15 residues. Germline CDR1 reads SGHTS; CDR2 reads YDEGEE. Trimming stripped 10 bases from V and 11 bases from J, with 25 bases between.

The genes are TRBV2 and TRBJ2-7; D is unclear. Per the germline V gene, CDR1 is SNHLY and CDR2 is FYNNEI. Trimming took off 6 bases at V and 3 bases at J, with 9 bases between the two ends. The CDR3 sequence is 12 residues long. The CDR3 DNA is TGTGCCAGCAGCGAGGACCTCTACGAGCAGTACTTC. Translated, it gives CASSEDLYEQYF.

The rearrangement joins TRBV9 to TRBJ2-3, with 7 positions matching TRBD2. Germline loops: CDR1 SGDLS, CDR2 YYNGEE. Trimming removed 2 bases from V and 0 bases from J; junction bases left unmatched: 3. CDR3 length: 15 amino acids. This chain's CDR3 is CASSVYSGSTDTQYF. The CDR3 nucleotides are TGTGCCAGCAGCGTTTATAGCGGGAGCACAGATACGCAGTATTTT.

This chain links TRBV7-2 with TRBJ2-1, with D possibly called TRBD1 or TRBD2 (5 bases each). This CDR3 region has 14 residues. The germline V and J ends were trimmed by 3 bases and 5 bases, with 11 bases remaining between them. CDR1 is SGHTA and CDR2 is FQGNSA in the germline V gene. The CDR3 DNA reads as TGTGCCAGCAGCTTCGAGTGGGGGAACAATGAGCAGTTCTTC. As protein: CASSFEWGNNEQFF.

The chain carries TRBV5-1 and TRBJ2-7; D is possibly TRBD2 (6 bases). From germline, CDR1 is SGHRS and CDR2 YFSETQ. The V end lost 1 base, the J end lost 7 bases, and 12 bases lay between the germline ends. This CDR3 has 13 residues. CDR3 sequence (DNA): TGCGCCAGCAGCTTGACTAGCAGATCAGAGCAGTACTTC. Protein product: CASSLTSRSEQYF.